This entry lists 11 T cell receptor beta chains sequenced from one sample in a study of cytomegalovirus exposure and HLA in healthy donors. Vbeta (60) and Jbeta (13) primers were used in the PCR. The assay was immunoSEQ multiplex PCR, and TCRdb's table has in-frame clones only and misses some. The data hold more than 110,000 clones, with approximately 84% observed a single time. Sequenced sample: PBMCs. The origin of the receptors is a man aged 25 to 40 in good health and CMV-seropositive.

This clone occurred a few times. V is TRBV27 and J is TRBJ2-7, with D tentatively TRBD2 (5 bases). The CDR3 sequence is 14 residues long. Germline V gene sequence: CDR1 MNHEY, CDR2 SMNVEV (reference sequence). V lost 7 bases to trimming and J lost 8 bases, with 21 bases between them. CDR3 region: CASKPLGEIEKQYF. The CDR3 nucleotides read TGTGCCAGCAAGCCCCTCGGGGAAATAGAAAAGCAGTACTTC.

V usage is TRBV5-5 and J usage is TRBJ2-7; D may be TRBD1 (6 bases). V was shortened by 0 bases and J by 0 bases, with 7 bases between the two germline ends. The CDR3 spans 14 residues. CDR1 and CDR2 (germline): SGHKS, YYEKEE (reference sequence). The CDR3 sequence is CASSLVGASYEQYF. The CDR3 nucleotides are TGTGCCAGCAGCTTGGTGGGGGCCTCCTACGAGCAGTACTTC.

The V call is TRBV29-1, the J call TRBJ1-1; 8 bases agree with TRBD1. The V segment lost 4 bases and the J segment 4 bases; nucleotides outside the gene matches: 14. Germline V CDR1 and CDR2: SQVTM, ANQGSEA. This CDR3 contains 16 residues. The CDR3 is CSVARPTGAIVTEAFF. CDR3 DNA sequence: TGCAGCGTTGCCCGCCCGACAGGGGCAATAGTCACTGAAGCTTTCTTT.

The chain links TRBV9 to TRBJ2-5; TRBD2 matches 8 bases. Germline lookup yields CDR1 SGDLS and CDR2 YYNGEE. Unmatched junction bases numbered 4, after V lost 4 bases and J lost 5 bases. The CDR3 contains 13 residues. CDR3: CASSLSGIETQYF. In DNA form, the CDR3 reads TGTGCCAGCAGCCTTAGCGGGATTGAGACCCAGTACTTC.

J is TRBJ2-2 and V is TRBV2; TRBD2 is a possible D gene (6 bases). V was clipped by 5 bases and J by 1 base, with 14 bases between them. This CDR3 is 16 amino acids long. Germline V lookup: CDR1 SNHLY, CDR2 FYNNEI. The CDR3 region has the DNA TGTGCCAGCAGTCCTTCCGGGACTCTGAACACCGGGGAGCTGTTTTTT. Protein sequence: CASSPSGTLNTGELFF.

The chain has TRBV28 and TRBJ1-1; D may be TRBD1 (6 bases). The CDR3 is 15 amino acids. Germline CDR1 and CDR2: MDHEN and SYDVKM. Trimming stripped 3 bases from V and 5 bases from J, with 16 bases between. CDR3 bases: TGTGCCAGCAGTTTCCCCACAGGGCTAAGAACTGAAGCTTTCTTT. Its protein is CASSFPTGLRTEAFF.

V usage is TRBV18 and J usage is TRBJ1-5; D ambiguous. This CDR3 region has 13 residues. V lost 2 bases to trimming and J lost 5 bases, with 7 bases between them. Germline V gene lookup returns CDR1 KGHSH and CDR2 LQKENI. The CDR3 protein is CASSPKGDQPQHF. The CDR3 nucleotides are TGTGCCAGCTCACCAAAGGGAGATCAGCCCCAGCATTTT. The entire variable domain, with the rest obtained from reference TRBV18 and TRBJ1-5, is as follows: NAGVMQNPRHLVRRRGQEARLRCSPMKGHSHVYWYRQLPEEGLKFMVYLQKENIIDESGMPKERFSAEFPKEGPSILRIQQVVRGDSAAYFCASSPKGDQPQHFGDGTRLSIL.

This clone came up a few times. The gene calls are TRBV7-6 and TRBJ2-5; 14 bases fit TRBD2. The CDR3 is 18 residues long. The germline V gene has CDR1 SGHVS and CDR2 FNYEAQ. Trimming took 2 bases from V and 5 from J; bases not matched to a gene: 10. The CDR3 sequence is CASSLRPGLAGVGETQYF. The DNA of the CDR3 is TGTGCCAGCAGCTTACGACCGGGACTAGCGGGAGTAGGTGAGACCCAGTACTTC.

This chain joins TRBV6-1 and TRBJ2-2, with D unresolved. The V gene's germline CDR1 is MNHNS and CDR2 SASEGT. V was trimmed by 2 bases and J by 4 bases, leaving 8 bases between them. CDR3 length equals 14 residues. As DNA, the CDR3 is TGTGCCAGCAGTGAAACGAGGAGCACCGGGGAGCTGTTTTTT. Translated, it gives CASSETRSTGELFF.

This clone showed up just once. The chain links TRBV28 to TRBJ1-3, with unresolved D. Trimming took 3 bases from V and 0 from J, leaving 12 bases between them. The CDR3 consists of 16 residues. Germline assignment: CDR1 MDHEN and CDR2 SYDVKM. CDR3 protein: CASSLPRMYSGNTIYF. Here the CDR3 DNA reads TGTGCCAGCAGTTTGCCGAGGATGTACTCTGGAAACACCATATATTTT.

The J gene is TRBJ1-1, the V gene TRBV18; a weak D match, TRBD1 (6 bases). The CDR3 consists of 17 residues. Trimming cost V 2 bases and J 0 bases, with 16 bases left between them. The germline V gene encodes CDR1 KGHSH and CDR2 LQKENI. The CDR3: CASSPGVTQGMNTEAFF. The CDR3 region has the DNA TGTGCCAGCTCACCAGGGGTGACCCAGGGGATGAACACTGAAGCTTTCTTT. The whole variable domain, remainder taken from reference TRBV18 and TRBJ1-1, is NAGVMQNPRHLVRRRGQEARLRCSPMKGHSHVYWYRQLPEEGLKFMVYLQKENIIDESGMPKERFSAEFPKEGPSILRIQQVVRGDSAAYFCASSPGVTQGMNTEAFFGQGTRLTVV.